These 16 T cell receptor beta chains came from one sample sequenced in a study of T cell repertoires in cytomegalovirus infection. TCRdb used MiXCR to reprocess the reads, holding one entry per CDR3 protein. Among hundreds of thousands of distinct CDR3 sequences listed, about 20% were seen once. The specimen sequenced was CD8+ T cells from PBMCs. Receptor source: a human donor in good health (CMV status not recorded). Some clones in this sample may be carry-over from other donors' samples.

The gene calls are TRBV2 and TRBJ2-7; 10 nucleotides match TRBD1. The CDR3 sequence is 16 residues long. Germline lookup yields CDR1 SNHLY and CDR2 FYNNEI. V lost 4 bases and J lost 5; bases outside the gene matches: 11. CDR3 sequence: CASSVDRGLKSDEQYF. CDR3 coding DNA: TGTGCCAGCAGTGTCGACAGGGGGCTAAAGTCCGACGAGCAGTACTTC.

The chain joins TRBV6-5 to TRBJ2-2, with D perhaps matching TRBD1 (6 bases). Trimming took 2 bases from V and 3 from J, leaving 10 bases between them. Germline V lookup: CDR1 MNHEY, CDR2 SVGAGI. This CDR3 comprises 15 residues. The CDR3 loop is CASSYTGTDTGELFF. The CDR3, as DNA: TGTGCCAGCAGTTACACAGGGACGGACACCGGGGAGCTGTTTTTT.

This chain joins TRBV6-2 or TRBV6-3 and TRBJ1-5; possible D gene TRBD1, 5 bases. V lost 10 bases and J lost 4, with 17 bases in between. Per germline, CDR1 MNHEY and CDR2 SVGEGT. CDR3 length equals 14 residues. Here the CDR3 reads CATIPSGFNQPQHF. The CDR3 coding sequence is TGTGCCACAATCCCATCAGGGTTTAATCAGCCCCAGCATTTT.

This clonotype has only a few counts. The chain couples TRBV30 to TRBJ1-1, with D tentatively TRBD1 (6 bases). The CDR3 has 14 residues. V gave up 4 bases and J gave up 1 base, with 13 bases separating them. In germline, CDR1 is GTSNPN, CDR2 SVGIG (reference sequence). In nucleotides, the CDR3 is TGTGCCTGGACCCAGGGACATTCGAACACTGAAGCTTTCTTT. Its protein product is CAWTQGHSNTEAFF.

This clonotype was seen a single time. The chain has TRBV5-6 and TRBJ2-3; D gene uncertain. Germline V gene sequence: CDR1 SGHDT, CDR2 YYEEEE. CDR3 length: 16 residues. With 1 base removed from V and 5 bases from J, the gap between germline ends came to 17 bases. The DNA for the CDR3 is TGTGCCAGCAGCTTGTTAGAGTTTACGGTTGGAGATACGCAGTATTTT. Residues: CASSLLEFTVGDTQYF.

In this sample, this clonotype turned up a few times. The chain combines TRBV7-9 with TRBJ2-5; 11 bases align to TRBD2. The V segment lost 3 bases and the J segment 1 base; nucleotides outside the gene matches: 4. Germline CDR1 and CDR2: SEHNR and FQNEAQ (reference sequence). The CDR3 extends over 16 amino acids. The CDR3 spells CASSFGSGGAQETQYF. The CDR3 DNA reads TGTGCCAGCAGCTTTGGTAGCGGGGGGGCCCAAGAGACCCAGTACTTC.

DNA for the CDR3: TGTGCCAGCAGCTTAGCGAAGGATACGCAGTATTTT. This codes for CASSLAKDTQYF. The rearrangement links TRBV7-9 to TRBJ2-3; D is unclear. Trimming stripped 0 bases from V and 6 bases from J, with 4 bases between. Germline V gene lookup returns CDR1 SEHNR and CDR2 FQNEAQ (reference sequence). CDR3 length equals 12 residues.

The CDR3: CASSLQGASYNSPLHF. The CDR3 nucleotides read TGTGCCAGCAGCTTACAGGGGGCTTCCTATAATTCACCCCTCCACTTT. This chain links TRBV7-2 with TRBJ1-6, with 8 bases identical to TRBD1. This CDR3 is built from 16 residues. Germline CDR1 reads SGHTA; CDR2 reads FQGNSA. V lost 2 bases to trimming and J lost 1 base; unmatched junction nucleotides: 1.

This chain connects TRBV29-1 to TRBJ1-1; a weak D match, TRBD1 (5 bases). V was cut by 6 bases and J by 11 bases, with 16 bases left in between. Per germline, CDR1 SQVTM and CDR2 ANQGSEA. This CDR3 region has 11 residues. The DNA of the CDR3 is TGCAGCGTCCTTCGGCAGGGAAGGGCTTTCTTT. It translates to CSVLRQGRAFF.

This clonotype was recorded many times. The genes are TRBV28 and TRBJ1-2, with D hard to call. The germline V gene encodes CDR1 MDHEN and CDR2 SYDVKM. The V end lost 2 bases, the J end lost 2 bases, and 18 bases lay between the germline ends. The CDR3 totals 17 residues. CDR3: CASSLVAAPAPNYGYTF. The DNA for the CDR3 is TGTGCCAGCAGTTTAGTGGCCGCTCCCGCCCCCAACTATGGCTACACCTTC.

V usage is TRBV6-6 and J usage is TRBJ2-7; D might be TRBD1 (5 bases). Germline assignment: CDR1 MNHNY and CDR2 SVGAGI (reference sequence). This CDR3 is built from 13 residues. V dropped 11 bases and J dropped 6 bases, with 20 bases sitting between them. The CDR3 sequence: CAGSQALLGEQYF. The CDR3 coding sequence is TGTGCCGGTTCACAGGCCCTCCTTGGCGAGCAGTACTTC.

This clonotype was detected many times. This chain uses TRBV28 with TRBJ1-2; 12 nucleotides align to TRBD1. The CDR3 contains 17 residues. Germline assignment: CDR1 MDHEN and CDR2 SYDVKM. V trimming: 3 bases; J trimming: 3 bases; junction bases outside the gene matches: 8. CDR3 sequence (DNA): TGTGCCAGCAGTTTTGTTATCGGGACAGGGGGCGACTATGGCTACACCTTC. Translating it yields CASSFVIGTGGDYGYTF.

This clonotype was found many times. The rearrangement joins TRBV19 to TRBJ1-1; D gene unclear. Trimming left V 3 bases short and J 2 bases short, with 13 bases between. CDR1 is LNHDA, CDR2 SQIVND, per germline (reference sequence). The CDR3 is 15 residues long. CDR3 sequence reads: CASSIGLGRNTEAFF. CDR3 DNA: TGTGCCAGTAGTATTGGTCTCGGAAGAAACACTGAAGCTTTCTTT.

Written as DNA, the CDR3 is TGTGCCAGCAGCGGGGGGATGGCACTCTACCAAGAGACCCAGTACTTC. This codes for CASSGGMALYQETQYF. The chain joins TRBV7-9 to TRBJ2-5, with TRBD2 as a possible D gene (6 bases). This CDR3 contains 16 residues. The V end lost 5 bases, the J end lost 0 bases, and 16 bases lay between the germline ends. CDR1 is SEHNR, CDR2 FQNEAQ, per germline (reference sequence).

This clonotype was counted ten times or more. V and J are TRBV7-2 and TRBJ1-4; D is uncertain. Trimming stripped 2 bases from V and 0 bases from J, with 10 bases between. The V gene's germline CDR1 is SGHTA and CDR2 FQGNSA. This CDR3 spans 16 amino acids. For the CDR3, the DNA is TGTGCCAGCAGCTTATATCCCGGGGCAACTAATGAAAAACTGTTTTTT. Translating it yields CASSLYPGATNEKLFF.

The chain uses TRBV19 and TRBJ1-2; D is uncertain. The CDR3 covers 14 residues. Germline V lookup: CDR1 LNHDA, CDR2 SQIVND (reference sequence). V lost 0 bases, J lost 6 bases, and 11 bases lay in between. The CDR3 reads CASSIDGVGNGYTF. As DNA, the CDR3 is TGTGCCAGTAGTATAGATGGTGTGGGGAATGGCTACACCTTC.